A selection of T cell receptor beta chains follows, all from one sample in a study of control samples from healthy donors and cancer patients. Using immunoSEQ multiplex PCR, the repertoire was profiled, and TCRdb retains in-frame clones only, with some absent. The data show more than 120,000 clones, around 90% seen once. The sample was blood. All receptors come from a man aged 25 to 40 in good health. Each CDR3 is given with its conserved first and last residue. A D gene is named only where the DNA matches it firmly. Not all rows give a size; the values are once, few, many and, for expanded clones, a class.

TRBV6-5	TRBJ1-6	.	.	TGTGCCAGCAGTTACCCCAATTCACCCCTCCACTTT	CASSYPNSPLHF
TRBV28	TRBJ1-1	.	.	TGTGCCAGCAGTTTTTCTCTGCGGGGGGTGCCCGAAGCTTTCTTT	CASSFSLRGVPEAFF
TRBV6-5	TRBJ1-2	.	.	TGTGCCAGCAGTTACCGGGCGGCGGCTGGGGGCTACACCTTC	CASSYRAAAGGYTF
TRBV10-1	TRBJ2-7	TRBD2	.	TGCGCCAGCAGTGGCCCCCCTGGACTAGCGGGGGGGCGGTGGCCTTACGAGCAGTACTTC	CASSGPPGLAGGRWPYEQYF
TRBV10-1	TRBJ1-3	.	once	TGCGCCAGCGGGGCGGACTCTGGAAACACCATATATTTT	CASGADSGNTIYF
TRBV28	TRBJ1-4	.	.	TGTGCCAGCGGGGGTGAAAAACTGTTTTTT	CASGGEKLFF
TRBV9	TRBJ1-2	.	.	TGTGCCAGCAGCTCAGAGGGGACTGGCTACACCTTC	CASSSEGTGYTF
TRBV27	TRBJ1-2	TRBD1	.	TGTGCCAGCAGTAACTGGACAGGCGACTATGGCTACACCTTC	CASSNWTGDYGYTF
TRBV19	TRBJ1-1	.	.	TGTGCCAGTAGTATCGGGACGGTACCTAACACTGAAGCTTTCTTT	CASSIGTVPNTEAFF
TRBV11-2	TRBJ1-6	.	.	TGTGCCAGCAGCTTAGAATCCTATAATTCACCCCTCCACTTT	CASSLESYNSPLHF
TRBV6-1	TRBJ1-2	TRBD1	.	TGTGCCAGCAGTGAACCCGGGACAGTCTATGGCTACACCTTC	CASSEPGTVYGYTF
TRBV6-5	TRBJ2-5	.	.	TGTGCCAGCAGTTACTCGCGAGGGGGGACGGGAGAGACCCAGTACTTC	CASSYSRGGTGETQYF
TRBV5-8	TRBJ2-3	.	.	TGTGCCAGCAGCTCGAGGGATGGGGGCACAGATACGCAGTATTTT	CASSSRDGGTDTQYF
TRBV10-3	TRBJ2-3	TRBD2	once	TGTGCCATCAGTGAACCTAGCGGGGGGGGAGATGATACGCAGTATTTT	CAISEPSGGGDDTQYF
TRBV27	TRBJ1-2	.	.	TGTGCCAGCAGCCCACCCGGGGCCTATGGCTACACCTTC	CASSPPGAYGYTF
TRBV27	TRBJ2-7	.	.	TGTGCCAGCAGTTATCAGGGCACCTACGAGCAGTACTTC	CASSYQGTYEQYF
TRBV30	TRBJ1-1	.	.	TGTGCCTGGAGTGTTTTGGGGATTACTGAAGCTTTCTTT	CAWSVLGITEAFF
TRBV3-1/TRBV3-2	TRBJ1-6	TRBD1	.	TGTGCCAGCAGCCAAGAGAGGACAGGTGGGCCTAATTCACCCCTCCACTTT	CASSQERTGGPNSPLHF
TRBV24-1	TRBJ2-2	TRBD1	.	TGTGCCACCAGTGATTCAGGACAGGGTTATACCGGGGAGCTGTTTTTT	CATSDSGQGYTGELFF
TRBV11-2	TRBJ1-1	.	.	TGTGCCAGCAGCTTAGTTGGTGGGGGCTTTGACACTGAAGCTTTCTTT	CASSLVGGGFDTEAFF
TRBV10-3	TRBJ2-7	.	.	TGTGCCATCAGTGGGACGGGTAGCTCCTACGAGCAGTACTTC	CAISGTGSSYEQYF
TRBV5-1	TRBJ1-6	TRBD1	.	TGCGCCAGCAGCTTGGGACAGGGGGCAAGTGATTCACCCCTCCACTTT	CASSLGQGASDSPLHF
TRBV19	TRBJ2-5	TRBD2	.	TGTGCCAGTAGCTGGGGGCTAGCGGGGAACCAAGAGACCCAGTACTTC	CASSWGLAGNQETQYF
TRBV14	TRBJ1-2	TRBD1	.	TGTGCCAGCAGCCAAGCGCGCTCAGGGGGCCCCTATGGCTACACCTTC	CASSQARSGGPYGYTF
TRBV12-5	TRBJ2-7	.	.	TGTGCTAGTGGTTTGGTACGGTCCTACGAGCAGTACTTC	CASGLVRSYEQYF
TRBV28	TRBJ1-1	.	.	TGTGCCACCTTCAAGAGTGGGGGTGAAGCTTTCTTT	CATFKSGGEAFF
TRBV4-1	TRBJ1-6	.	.	TGCGCCAGCAGCCAAGAGGGGGCAAATTCACCCCTCCACTTT	CASSQEGANSPLHF
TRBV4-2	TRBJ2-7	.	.	TGTGCCAGCAGCCTGGGGGGCAGTATTCCCTACGAGCAGTACTTC	CASSLGGSIPYEQYF
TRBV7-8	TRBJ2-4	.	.	TGTGCCAGCAGCTTAGCGCCTCAGCAAAACATTCAGTACTTC	CASSLAPQQNIQYF
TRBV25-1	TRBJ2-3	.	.	TGTGCCAGCAGTGATTCGGGGGCAGGGGCAGATACGCAGTATTTT	CASSDSGAGADTQYF
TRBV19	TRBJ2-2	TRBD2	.	TGTGCCAGTAGTATTTTCGGGGGGGCCGACACCGGGGAGCTGTTTTTT	CASSIFGGADTGELFF
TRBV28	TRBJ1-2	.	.	TGTGCCAGCACTAACCCGGGCGGCTATGGCTACACCTTC	CASTNPGGYGYTF
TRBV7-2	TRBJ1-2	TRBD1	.	TGTGCCAGCAGAACCACAGGGGACTATGGCTACACCTTC	CASRTTGDYGYTF
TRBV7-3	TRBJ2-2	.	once	TGTGCCAGCAGCTTACTAGGTAGTGGCGGGGAGCTGTTTTTT	CASSLLGSGGELFF
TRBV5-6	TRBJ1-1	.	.	TGTGCCAGCAGCTTGAGGGGTACTGAAGCTTTCTTT	CASSLRGTEAFF
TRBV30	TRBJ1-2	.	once	TGTGCCTGGAGTAAAACCGGGCTTACGGCGGGAGGCTACACCTTC	CAWSKTGLTAGGYTF
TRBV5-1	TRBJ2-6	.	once	TGCGCCAGCAGCTTTGGGGCGGAGCTAAGAGGTGCTTCTGGGGCCAACGTCCTGACTTTC	CASSFGAELRGASGANVLTF
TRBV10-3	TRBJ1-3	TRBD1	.	TGTGCCATCAGCTCCGGGACAGGGACCTCTGGAAACACCATATATTTT	CAISSGTGTSGNTIYF
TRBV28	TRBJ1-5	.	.	TGTGCCAGCAGGCTCCTAGGAGAGGGCCCTCAGCCCCAGCATTTT	CASRLLGEGPQPQHF
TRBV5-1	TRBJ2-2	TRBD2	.	TGCGCCAGCAGCCCTAGCGGGGGAACCTGGACCGGGGAGCTGTTTTTT	CASSPSGGTWTGELFF
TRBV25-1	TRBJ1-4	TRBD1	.	TGTGCCAGCAGTGGGAACAGGGGGCGAAGGGAAAAACTGTTTTTT	CASSGNRGRREKLFF
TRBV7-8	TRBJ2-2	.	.	TGTGCCAGCAGCTTAGGAGGTACAGGCGGGGAGCTGTTTTTT	CASSLGGTGGELFF
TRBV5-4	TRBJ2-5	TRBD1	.	TGTGCCAGCAGCTCAGGGGGCTGGGAGACCCAGTACTTC	CASSSGGWETQYF
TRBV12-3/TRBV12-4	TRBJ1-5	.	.	TGTGCCAGCAGTGACCGCATGGATCAGCCCCAGCATTTT	CASSDRMDQPQHF
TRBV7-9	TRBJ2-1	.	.	TGTGCCAGCAGCCAAGGGGACAATGAGCAGTTCTTC	CASSQGDNEQFF
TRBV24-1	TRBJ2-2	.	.	TGTGCCACCAGTGATACAGGGTTCACCGGGGAGCTGTTTTTT	CATSDTGFTGELFF
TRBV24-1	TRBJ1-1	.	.	TGTGCCACCAGTGATCAGGGGTACACTGAAGCTTTCTTT	CATSDQGYTEAFF
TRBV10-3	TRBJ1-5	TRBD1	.	TGTGCCATCAGGGGGGACAGGGGTTATCAGCCCCAGCATTTT	CAIRGDRGYQPQHF
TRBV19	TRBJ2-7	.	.	TGTGCCAGTAGTATAGTTCGAGACTCCTACGAGCAGTACTTC	CASSIVRDSYEQYF
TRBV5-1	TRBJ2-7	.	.	TGCGCCAGCAGCTCAGGACTGGGGAGCTCCTACGAGCAGTACTTC	CASSSGLGSSYEQYF
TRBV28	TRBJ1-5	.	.	TGTGCCAGCAGCCCCAGGCGGGGGAATAGCAATCAGCCCCAGCATTTT	CASSPRRGNSNQPQHF
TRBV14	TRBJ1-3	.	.	TGTGCCAGCAGCCAAGAGGTCAGGGGAGGAAACACCATATATTTT	CASSQEVRGGNTIYF
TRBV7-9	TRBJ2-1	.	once	TGTGCCAGTGAGGATAACCGGGACACACCCTACAATGAGCAGTTCTTC	CASEDNRDTPYNEQFF
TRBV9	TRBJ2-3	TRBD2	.	TGTGCCAGCAGCGTAGTTAGCGGGGGGGCAGGAGATACGCAGTATTTT	CASSVVSGGAGDTQYF
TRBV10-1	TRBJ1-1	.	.	TGCGCCAGCCCTTGGACAAAATCGAACACTGAAGCTTTCTTT	CASPWTKSNTEAFF